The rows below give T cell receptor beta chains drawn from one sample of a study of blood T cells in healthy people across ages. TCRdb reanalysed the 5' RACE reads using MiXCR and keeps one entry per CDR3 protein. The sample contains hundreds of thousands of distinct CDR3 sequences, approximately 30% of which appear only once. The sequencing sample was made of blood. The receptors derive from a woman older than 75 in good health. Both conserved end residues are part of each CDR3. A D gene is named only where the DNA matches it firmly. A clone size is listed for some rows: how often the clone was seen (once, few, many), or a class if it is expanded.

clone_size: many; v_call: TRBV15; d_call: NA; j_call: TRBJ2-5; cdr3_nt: TGTGCCACCAGCATTGCATTGGCGGTCCAAGAGACCCAGTACTTC; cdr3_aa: CATSIALAVQETQYF
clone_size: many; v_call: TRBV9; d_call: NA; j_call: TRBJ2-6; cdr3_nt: TGTGCCAGCAGCGTAGACGCTCCCGGGGCCAACGTCCTGACTTTC; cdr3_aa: CASSVDAPGANVLTF
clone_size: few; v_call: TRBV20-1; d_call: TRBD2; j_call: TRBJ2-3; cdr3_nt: TGCAGTGCTAGAGACCCCGGGACTAGCGGGAGGGTAGATACGCAGTATTTT; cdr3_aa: CSARDPGTSGRVDTQYF
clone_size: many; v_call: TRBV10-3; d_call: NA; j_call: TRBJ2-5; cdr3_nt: TGTGCCATCACCGACGACCAGTCGGCACAGTACTTC; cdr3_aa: CAITDDQSAQYF
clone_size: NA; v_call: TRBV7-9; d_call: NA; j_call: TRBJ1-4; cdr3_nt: TGTGCCAGCAGCTTAGATGCAACAAGTTATGAAAAACTGTTTTTT; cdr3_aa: CASSLDATSYEKLFF
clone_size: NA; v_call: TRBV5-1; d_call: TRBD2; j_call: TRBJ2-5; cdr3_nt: TGCGCCAGCAGGCGAGAGTCGGGGGGGCAGTACTTC; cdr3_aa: CASRRESGGQYF
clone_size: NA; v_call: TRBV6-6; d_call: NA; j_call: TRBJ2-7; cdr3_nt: TGTGCCAGCAGTTACTCGACCGGGACAATTACCTACGAGCAGTACTTC; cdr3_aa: CASSYSTGTITYEQYF
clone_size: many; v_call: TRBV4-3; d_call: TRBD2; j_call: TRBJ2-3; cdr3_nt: TGCGCCAGCAGCCAAGGCCCTCTTCTAGCGGGGGCTACCGATACGCAGTATTTT; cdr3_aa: CASSQGPLLAGATDTQYF
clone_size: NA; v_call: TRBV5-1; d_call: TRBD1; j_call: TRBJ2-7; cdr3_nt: TGCGCCAGCAGCTTGGGGGGACAGTTTTACGAGCAGTACTTC; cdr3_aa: CASSLGGQFYEQYF
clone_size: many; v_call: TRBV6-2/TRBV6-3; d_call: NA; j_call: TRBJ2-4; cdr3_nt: TGTGCCAGCAGTTATGCCAAAAACATTCAGTACTTC; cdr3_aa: CASSYAKNIQYF
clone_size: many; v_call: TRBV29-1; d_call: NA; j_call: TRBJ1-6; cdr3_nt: TGCAGCGTTAGGACGTCAGGGATTAATTCACCCCTCCACTTT; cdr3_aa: CSVRTSGINSPLHF
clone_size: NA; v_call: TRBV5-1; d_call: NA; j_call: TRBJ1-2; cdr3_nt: TGCGCCAGCAGCCGGGCGGCTAACTATGGCTACACCTTC; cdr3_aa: CASSRAANYGYTF
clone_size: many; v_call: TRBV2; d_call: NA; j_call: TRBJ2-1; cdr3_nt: TGTGCCAGCAGTGACAGGGGATCGGAGTTCTTC; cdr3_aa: CASSDRGSEFF
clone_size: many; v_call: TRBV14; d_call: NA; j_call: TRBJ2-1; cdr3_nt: TGTGCCAGCAGCCAATGGGCGCGCTCCTACAATGAGCAGTTCTTC; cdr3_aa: CASSQWARSYNEQFF
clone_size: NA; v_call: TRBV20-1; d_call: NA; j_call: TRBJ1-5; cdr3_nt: TGCAGTGCTAGAAGGACGGTGGCAGGCAATCAGCCCCAGCATTTT; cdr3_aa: CSARRTVAGNQPQHF
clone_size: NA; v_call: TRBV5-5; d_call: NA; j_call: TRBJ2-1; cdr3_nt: TGTGCCAGCAGCTGGGATGCCAATGAGCAGTTCTTC; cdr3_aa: CASSWDANEQFF
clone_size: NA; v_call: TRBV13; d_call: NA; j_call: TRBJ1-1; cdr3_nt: TGTGCCAGCAGCTTAGAGGGCAGGCTCTCTGGAGCTTTCTTT; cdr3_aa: CASSLEGRLSGAFF